This T cell receptor (beta chain) is drawn from a study of cytomegalovirus exposure and HLA in healthy donors. The table came from immunoSEQ multiplex PCR; TCRdb's copy has only in-frame clones and leaves some out. The data show roughly 50,000 clones, about 92% seen once. The germline V gene has CDR1 SNHLY and CDR2 FYNNEI. The germline V and J ends were trimmed by 6 bases and 3 bases, with 12 bases remaining between them. The CDR3 loop spans 14 amino acids. The chain has TRBV2 and TRBJ1-5; D is perhaps TRBD1 (5 bases). The TCR originated in a woman between 18 and 30 years old in good health and CMV-seropositive. The sequenced material came from PBMCs. CDR3 nucleotides: TGTGCCAGCAGCTCGCAGGGACTCAATCAGCCCCAGCATTTT. Its translation: CASSSQGLNQPQHF.